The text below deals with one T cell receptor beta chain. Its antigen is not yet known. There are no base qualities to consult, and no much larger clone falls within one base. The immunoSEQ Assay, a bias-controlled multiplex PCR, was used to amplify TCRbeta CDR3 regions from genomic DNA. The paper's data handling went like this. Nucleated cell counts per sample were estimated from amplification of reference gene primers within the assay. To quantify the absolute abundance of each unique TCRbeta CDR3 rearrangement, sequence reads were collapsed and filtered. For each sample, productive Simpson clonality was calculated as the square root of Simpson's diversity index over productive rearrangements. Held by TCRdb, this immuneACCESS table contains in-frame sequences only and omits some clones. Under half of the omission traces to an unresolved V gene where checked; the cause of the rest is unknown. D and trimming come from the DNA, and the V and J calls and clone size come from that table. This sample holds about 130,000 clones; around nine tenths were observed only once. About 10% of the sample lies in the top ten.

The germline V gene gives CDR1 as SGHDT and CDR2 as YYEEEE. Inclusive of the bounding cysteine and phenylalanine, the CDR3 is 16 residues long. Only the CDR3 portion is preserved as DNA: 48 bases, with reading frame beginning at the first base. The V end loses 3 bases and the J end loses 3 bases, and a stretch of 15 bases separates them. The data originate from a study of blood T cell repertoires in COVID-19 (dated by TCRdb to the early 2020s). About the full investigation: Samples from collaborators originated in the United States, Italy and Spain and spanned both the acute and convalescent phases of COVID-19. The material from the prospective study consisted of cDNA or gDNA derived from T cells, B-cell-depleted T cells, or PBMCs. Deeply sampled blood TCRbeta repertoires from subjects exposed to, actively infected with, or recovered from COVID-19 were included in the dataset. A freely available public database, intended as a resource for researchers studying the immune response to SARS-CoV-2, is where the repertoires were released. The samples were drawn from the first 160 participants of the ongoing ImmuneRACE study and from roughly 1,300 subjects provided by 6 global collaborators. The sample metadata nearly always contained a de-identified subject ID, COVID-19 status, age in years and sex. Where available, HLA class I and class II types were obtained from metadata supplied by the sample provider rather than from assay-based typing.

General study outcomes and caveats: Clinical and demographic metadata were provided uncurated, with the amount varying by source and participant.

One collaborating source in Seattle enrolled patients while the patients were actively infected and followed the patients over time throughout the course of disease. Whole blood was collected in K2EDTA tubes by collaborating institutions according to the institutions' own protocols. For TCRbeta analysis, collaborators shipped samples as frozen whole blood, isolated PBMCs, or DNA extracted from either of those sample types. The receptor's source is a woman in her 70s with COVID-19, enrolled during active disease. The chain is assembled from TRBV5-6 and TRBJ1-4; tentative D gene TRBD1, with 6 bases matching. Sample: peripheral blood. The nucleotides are TGTGCCAGCAGCTCGAGAACAGGGCTTGCTAATGAAAAACTGTTTTTT. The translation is CASSSRTGLANEKLFF.